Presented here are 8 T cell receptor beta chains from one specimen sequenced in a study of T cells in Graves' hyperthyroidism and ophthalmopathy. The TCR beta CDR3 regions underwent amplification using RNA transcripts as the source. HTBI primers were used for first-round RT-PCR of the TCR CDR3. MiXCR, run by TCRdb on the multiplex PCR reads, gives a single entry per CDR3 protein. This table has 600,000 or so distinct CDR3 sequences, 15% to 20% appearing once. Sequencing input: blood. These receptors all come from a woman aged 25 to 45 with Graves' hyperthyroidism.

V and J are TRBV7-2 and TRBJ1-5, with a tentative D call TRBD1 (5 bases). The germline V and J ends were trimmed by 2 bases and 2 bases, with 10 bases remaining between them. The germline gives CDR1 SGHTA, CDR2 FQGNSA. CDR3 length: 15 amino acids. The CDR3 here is CASSLRREGNQPQHF. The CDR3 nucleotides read TGTGCCAGCAGCTTACGCAGGGAGGGCAATCAGCCCCAGCATTTT.

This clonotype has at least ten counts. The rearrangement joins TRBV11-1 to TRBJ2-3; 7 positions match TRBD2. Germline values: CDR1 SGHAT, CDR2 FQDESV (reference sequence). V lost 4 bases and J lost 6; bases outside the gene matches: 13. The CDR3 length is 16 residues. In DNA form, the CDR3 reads TGTGCCAGCAGCTGGTGGAATACGGGAGGAAGGGATACGCAGTATTTT. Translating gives CASSWWNTGGRDTQYF.

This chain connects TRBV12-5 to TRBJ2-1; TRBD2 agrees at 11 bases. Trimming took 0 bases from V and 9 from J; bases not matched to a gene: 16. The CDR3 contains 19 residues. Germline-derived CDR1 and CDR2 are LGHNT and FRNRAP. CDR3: CASGLVPSGRPLYPPEQFF. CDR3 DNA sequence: TGTGCTAGTGGTTTGGTACCTAGCGGGAGGCCTCTTTATCCCCCTGAGCAGTTCTTC.

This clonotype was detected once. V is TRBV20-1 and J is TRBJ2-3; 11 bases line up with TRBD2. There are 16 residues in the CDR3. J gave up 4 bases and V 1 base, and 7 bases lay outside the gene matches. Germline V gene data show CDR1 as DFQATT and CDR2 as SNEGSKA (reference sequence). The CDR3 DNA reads TGCAGTGCTAGAGGGCTAGCGGGGGGTTTTTCAGATACGCAGTATTTT. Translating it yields CSARGLAGGFSDTQYF.

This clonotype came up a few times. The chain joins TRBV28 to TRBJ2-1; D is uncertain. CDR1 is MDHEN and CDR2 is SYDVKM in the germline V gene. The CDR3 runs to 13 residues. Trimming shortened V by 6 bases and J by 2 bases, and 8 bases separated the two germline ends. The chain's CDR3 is CASSRPPYNEQFF. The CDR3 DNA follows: TGTGCCAGCAGCCGCCCCCCCTACAATGAGCAGTTCTTC. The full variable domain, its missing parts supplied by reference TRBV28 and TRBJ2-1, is DVKVTQSSRYLVKRTGEKVFLECVQDMDHENMFWYRQDPGLGLRLIYFSYDVKMKEKGDIPEGYSVSREKKERFSLILESASTNQTSMYLCASSRPPYNEQFFGPGTRLTVL.

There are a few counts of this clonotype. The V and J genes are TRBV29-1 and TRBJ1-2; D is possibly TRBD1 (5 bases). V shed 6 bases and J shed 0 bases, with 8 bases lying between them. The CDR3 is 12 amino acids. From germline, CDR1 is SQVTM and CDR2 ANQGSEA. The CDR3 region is CSVQESNYGYTF. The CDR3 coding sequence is TGCAGCGTACAGGAATCTAACTATGGCTACACCTTC.

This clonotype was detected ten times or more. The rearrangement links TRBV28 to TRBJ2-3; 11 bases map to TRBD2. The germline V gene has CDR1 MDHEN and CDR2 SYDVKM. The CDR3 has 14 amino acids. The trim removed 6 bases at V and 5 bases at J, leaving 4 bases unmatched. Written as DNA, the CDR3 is TGTGCCAGCAGACTAGCGGGAGTACGAGATACGCAGTATTTT. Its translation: CASRLAGVRDTQYF. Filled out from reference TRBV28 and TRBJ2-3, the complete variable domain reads DVKVTQSSRYLVKRTGEKVFLECVQDMDHENMFWYRQDPGLGLRLIYFSYDVKMKEKGDIPEGYSVSREKKERFSLILESASTNQTSMYLCASRLAGVRDTQYFGPGTRLTVL.

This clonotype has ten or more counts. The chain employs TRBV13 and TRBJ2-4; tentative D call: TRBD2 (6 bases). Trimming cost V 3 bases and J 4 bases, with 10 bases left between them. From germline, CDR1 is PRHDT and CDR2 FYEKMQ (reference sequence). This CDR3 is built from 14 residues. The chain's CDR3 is CASSFRDWKNIQYF. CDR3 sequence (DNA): TGTGCCAGCAGCTTCCGGGACTGGAAAAACATTCAGTACTTC.